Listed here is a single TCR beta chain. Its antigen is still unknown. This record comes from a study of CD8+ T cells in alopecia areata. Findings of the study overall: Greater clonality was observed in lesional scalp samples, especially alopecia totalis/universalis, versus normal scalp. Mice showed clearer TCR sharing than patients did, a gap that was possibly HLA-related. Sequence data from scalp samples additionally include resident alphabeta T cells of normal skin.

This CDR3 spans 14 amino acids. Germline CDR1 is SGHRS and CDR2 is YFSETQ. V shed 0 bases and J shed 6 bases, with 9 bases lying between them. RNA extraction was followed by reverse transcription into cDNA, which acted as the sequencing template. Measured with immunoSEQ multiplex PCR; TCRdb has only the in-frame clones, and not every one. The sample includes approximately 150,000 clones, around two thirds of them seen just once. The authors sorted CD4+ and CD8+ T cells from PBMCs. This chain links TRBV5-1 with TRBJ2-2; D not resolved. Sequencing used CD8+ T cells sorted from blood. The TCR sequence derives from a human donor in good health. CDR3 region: CASSLVGLPGELFF. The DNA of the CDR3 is TGCGCCAGCAGCTTGGTAGGGCTGCCCGGGGAGCTGTTTTTT.